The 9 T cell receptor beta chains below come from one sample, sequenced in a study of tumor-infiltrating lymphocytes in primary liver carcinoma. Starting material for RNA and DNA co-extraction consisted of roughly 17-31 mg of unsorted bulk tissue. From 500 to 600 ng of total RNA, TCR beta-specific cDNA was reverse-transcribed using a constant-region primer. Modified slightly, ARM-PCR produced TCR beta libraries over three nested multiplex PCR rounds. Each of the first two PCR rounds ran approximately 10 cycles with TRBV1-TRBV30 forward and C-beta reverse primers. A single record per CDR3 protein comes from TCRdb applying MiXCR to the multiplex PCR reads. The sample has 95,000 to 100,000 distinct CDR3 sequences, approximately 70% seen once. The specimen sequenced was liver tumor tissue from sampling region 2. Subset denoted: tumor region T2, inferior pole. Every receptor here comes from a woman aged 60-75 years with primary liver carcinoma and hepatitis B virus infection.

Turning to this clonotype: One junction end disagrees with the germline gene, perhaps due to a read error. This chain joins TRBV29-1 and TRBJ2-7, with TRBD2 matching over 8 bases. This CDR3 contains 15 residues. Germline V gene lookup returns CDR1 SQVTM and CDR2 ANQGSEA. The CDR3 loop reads CNVEGGRPPFYEQCF. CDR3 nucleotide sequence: TGCAATGTTGAAGGCGGGAGGCCCCCATTCTACGAGCAGTGCTTC.

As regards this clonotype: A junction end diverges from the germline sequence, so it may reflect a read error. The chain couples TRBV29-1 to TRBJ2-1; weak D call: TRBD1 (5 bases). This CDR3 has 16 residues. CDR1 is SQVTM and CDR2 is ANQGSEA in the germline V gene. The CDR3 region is CSAYDLGATSYNEQFF. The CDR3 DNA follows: TGCAGCGCCTACGATCTAGGGGCTACCTCCTATAATGAGCAGTTCTTC.

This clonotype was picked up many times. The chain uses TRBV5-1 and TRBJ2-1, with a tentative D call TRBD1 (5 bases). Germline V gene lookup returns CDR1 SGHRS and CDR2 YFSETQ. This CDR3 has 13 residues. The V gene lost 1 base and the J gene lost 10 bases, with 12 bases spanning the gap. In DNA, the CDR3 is TGCGCCAGCAGCTTGAGGGGTTTGGGAGAGCAGTTCTTC. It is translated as CASSLRGLGEQFF.

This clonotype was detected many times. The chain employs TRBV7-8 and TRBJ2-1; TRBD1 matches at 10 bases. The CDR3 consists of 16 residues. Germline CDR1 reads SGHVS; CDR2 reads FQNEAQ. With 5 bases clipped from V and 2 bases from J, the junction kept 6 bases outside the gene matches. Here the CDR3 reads CASSRMGQGTYNEQFF. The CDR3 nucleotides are TGTGCCAGCAGCCGGATGGGACAGGGGACCTACAATGAGCAGTTCTTC.

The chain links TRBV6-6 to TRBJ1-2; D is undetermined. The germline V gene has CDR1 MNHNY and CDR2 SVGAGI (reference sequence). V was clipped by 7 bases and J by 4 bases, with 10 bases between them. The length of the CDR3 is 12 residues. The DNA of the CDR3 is TGTGCCAGCAAGGGAGAATGCTATGGCTACACCTTC. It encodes CASKGECYGYTF.

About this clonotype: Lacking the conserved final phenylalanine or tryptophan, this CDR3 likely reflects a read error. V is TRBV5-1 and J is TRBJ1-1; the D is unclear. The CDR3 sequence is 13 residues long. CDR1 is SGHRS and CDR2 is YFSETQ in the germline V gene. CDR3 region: CDSSLGAATEAFL. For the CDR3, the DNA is TGCGACAGCAGCTTGGGTGCAGCCACCGAAGCTTTCCTT.

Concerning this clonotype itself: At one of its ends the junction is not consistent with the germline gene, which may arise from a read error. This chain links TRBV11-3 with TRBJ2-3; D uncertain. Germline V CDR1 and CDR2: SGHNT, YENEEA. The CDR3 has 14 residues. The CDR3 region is CVSSLRRNIDTLYF. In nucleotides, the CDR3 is TGTGTCAGCAGCTTACGGAGAAACATAGATACGCTGTATTTT.

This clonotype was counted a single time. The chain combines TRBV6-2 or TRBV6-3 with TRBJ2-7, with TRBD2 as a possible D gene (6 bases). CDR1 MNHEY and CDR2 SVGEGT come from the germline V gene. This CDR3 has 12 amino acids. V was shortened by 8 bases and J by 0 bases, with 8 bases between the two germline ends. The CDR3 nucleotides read TGTGCCAGCGGGAGGCCCTCCTACGAGCAGTACTTC. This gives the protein CASGRPSYEQYF.

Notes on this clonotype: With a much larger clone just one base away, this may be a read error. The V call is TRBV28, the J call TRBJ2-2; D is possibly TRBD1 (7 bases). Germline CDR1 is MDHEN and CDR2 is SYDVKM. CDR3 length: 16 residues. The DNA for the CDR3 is TGTGCCAGCAGTCCCCAGGGGGAGGCAAACACCGGGGAGCAGTTTTTT. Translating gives CASSPQGEANTGEQFF.